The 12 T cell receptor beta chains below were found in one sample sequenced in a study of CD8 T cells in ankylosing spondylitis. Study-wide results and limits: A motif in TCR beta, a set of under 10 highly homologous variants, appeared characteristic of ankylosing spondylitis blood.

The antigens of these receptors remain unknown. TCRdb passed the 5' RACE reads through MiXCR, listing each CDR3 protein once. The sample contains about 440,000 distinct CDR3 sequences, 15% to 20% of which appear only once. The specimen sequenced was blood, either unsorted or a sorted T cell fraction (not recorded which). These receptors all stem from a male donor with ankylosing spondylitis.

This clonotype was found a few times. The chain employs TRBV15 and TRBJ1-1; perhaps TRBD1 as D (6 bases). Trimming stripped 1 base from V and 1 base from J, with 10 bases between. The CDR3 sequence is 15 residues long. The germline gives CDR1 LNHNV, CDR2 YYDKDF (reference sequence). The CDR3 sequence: CATSRVGGQNTEAFF. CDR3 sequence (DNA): TGTGCCACCAGCAGAGTGGGGGGGCAGAACACTGAAGCTTTCTTT.

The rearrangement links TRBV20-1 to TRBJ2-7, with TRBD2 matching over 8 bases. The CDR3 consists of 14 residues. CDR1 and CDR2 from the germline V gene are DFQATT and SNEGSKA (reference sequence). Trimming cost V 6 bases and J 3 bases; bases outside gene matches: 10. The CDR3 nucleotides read TGCAGTGCCATCTCCCAGCGGGAGTACTACGAGCAGTACTTC. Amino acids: CSAISQREYYEQYF.

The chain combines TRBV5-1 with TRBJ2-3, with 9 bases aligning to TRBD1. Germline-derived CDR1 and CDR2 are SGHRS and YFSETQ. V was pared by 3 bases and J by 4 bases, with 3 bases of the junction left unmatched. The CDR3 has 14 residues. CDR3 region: CASSWGQGADTQYF. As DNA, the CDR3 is TGCGCCAGCAGCTGGGGACAGGGTGCAGATACGCAGTATTTT.

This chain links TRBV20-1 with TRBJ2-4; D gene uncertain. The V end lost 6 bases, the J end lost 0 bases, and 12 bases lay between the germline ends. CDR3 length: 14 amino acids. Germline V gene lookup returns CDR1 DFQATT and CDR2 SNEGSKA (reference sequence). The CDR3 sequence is CSAKPDLAKNIQYF. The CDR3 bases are TGCAGTGCCAAACCGGACCTAGCCAAAAACATTCAGTACTTC.

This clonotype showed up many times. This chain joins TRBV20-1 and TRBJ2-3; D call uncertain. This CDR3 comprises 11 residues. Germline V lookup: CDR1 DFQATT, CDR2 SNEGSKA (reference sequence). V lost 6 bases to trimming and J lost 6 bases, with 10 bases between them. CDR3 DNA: TGCAGTGCGGATTTTGGGGATACGCAGTATTTT. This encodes CSADFGDTQYF.

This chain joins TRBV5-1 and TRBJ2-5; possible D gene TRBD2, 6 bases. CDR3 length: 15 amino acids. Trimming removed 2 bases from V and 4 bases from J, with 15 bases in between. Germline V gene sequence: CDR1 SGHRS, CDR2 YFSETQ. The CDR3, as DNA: TGCGCCAGCAGCTTAAGGACTAAGCCGTCAGAGACCCAGTACTTC. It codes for CASSLRTKPSETQYF.

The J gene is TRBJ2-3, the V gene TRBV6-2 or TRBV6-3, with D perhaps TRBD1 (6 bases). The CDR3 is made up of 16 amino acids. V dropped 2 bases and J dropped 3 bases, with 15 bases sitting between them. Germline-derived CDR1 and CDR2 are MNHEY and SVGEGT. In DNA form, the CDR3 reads TGTGCCAGCAGTTACCCCAGGGGTCAGGGGACAGATACGCAGTATTTT. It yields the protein CASSYPRGQGTDTQYF.

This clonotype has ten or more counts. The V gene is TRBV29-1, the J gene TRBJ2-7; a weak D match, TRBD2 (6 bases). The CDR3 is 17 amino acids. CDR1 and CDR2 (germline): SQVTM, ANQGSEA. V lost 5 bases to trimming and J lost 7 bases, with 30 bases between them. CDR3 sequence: CSVRTGLSYYLLGEQYF. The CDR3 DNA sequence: TGCAGCGTTCGAACGGGACTCTCATATTACCTCCTAGGGGAGCAGTACTTC.

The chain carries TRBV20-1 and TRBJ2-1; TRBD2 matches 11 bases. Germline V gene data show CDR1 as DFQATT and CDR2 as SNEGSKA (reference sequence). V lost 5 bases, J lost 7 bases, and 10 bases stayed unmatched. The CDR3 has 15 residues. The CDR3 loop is CSAPEVAGGENEQFF. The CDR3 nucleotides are TGCAGTGCTCCAGAAGTAGCGGGGGGGGAGAATGAGCAGTTCTTC.

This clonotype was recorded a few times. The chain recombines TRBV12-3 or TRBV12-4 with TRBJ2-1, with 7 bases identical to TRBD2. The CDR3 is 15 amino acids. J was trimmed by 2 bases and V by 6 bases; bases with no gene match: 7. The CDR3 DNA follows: TGTGCCAGCAGCTATTCGGGACTACCCTACAATGAGCAGTTCTTC. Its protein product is CASSYSGLPYNEQFF.

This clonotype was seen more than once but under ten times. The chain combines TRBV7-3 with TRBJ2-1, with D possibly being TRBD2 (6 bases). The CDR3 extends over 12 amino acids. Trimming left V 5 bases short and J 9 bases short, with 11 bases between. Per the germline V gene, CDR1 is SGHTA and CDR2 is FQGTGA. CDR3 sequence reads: CASSEGTREQFF. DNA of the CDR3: TGTGCCAGCAGCGAAGGGACTCGTGAGCAGTTCTTC.

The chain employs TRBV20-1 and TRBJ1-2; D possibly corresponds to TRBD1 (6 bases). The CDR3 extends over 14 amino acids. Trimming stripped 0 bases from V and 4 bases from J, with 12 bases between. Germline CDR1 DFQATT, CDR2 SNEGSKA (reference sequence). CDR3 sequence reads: CSARDPDRLYGYTF. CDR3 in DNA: TGCAGTGCTAGAGATCCAGACAGGCTCTATGGCTACACCTTC.